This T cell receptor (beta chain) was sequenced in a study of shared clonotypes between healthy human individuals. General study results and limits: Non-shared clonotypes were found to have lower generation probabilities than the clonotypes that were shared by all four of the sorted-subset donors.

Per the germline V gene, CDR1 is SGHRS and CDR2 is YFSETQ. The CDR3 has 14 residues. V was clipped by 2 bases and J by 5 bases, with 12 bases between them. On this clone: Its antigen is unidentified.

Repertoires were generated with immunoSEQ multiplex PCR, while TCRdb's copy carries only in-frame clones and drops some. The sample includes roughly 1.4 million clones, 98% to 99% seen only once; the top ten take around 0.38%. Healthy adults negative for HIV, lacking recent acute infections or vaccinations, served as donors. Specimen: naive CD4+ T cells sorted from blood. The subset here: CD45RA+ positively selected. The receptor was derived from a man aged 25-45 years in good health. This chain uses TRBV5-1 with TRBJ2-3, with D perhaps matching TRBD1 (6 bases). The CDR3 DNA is TGCGCCAGCAGCTTAAACCGACAGGAAGATACGCAGTATTTT. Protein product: CASSLNRQEDTQYF.